This T cell receptor (beta chain) derives from a study of blood T cells in healthy people across ages. Findings of the study overall: In older individuals, TCR beta diversity per million T cells was lower, falling roughly linearly with age. The unknown donor CMV status may have confounded expanded clonotype changes.

The CDR3 consists of 15 residues. In germline, CDR1 is MNHNS, CDR2 SASEGT. Germline trimming cut 2 bases from V and 5 bases from J; bases unmatched to any gene: 3. Alongside a J-beta primer mix, a sample-barcoded 5' primer served in a second PCR lasting about 7 to 12 cycles. The template-switch adaptor, which had 12 random nucleotides, put a tag on each cDNA molecule. TCRdb reprocessed the 5' RACE reads with MiXCR, giving one entry per CDR3 protein. The sample holds approximately 690,000 distinct CDR3 sequences, 58% seen once. Of note for this clonotype: Its antigen is still unknown.

Each sample provided at least 5 micrograms of extracted total RNA. Sequencing input: blood. The V call is TRBV6-1, the J call TRBJ2-2; 9 bases line up with TRBD2. This receptor was taken from a man aged 55 to 70 in good health. The CDR3 here is CASSELAGRTGELFF. The CDR3 nucleotides read TGTGCCAGCAGTGAACTAGCGGGGCGGACCGGGGAGCTGTTTTTT.